This paragraph covers one TCR beta chain sequence. This specimen comes from a study of OX40 agonist ivuxolimab in advanced cancers. Background on the study: An agonistic anti-OX40 (CD134) antibody, ivuxolimab, was used to treat the patients. Those treated in dose escalation had hepatocellular carcinoma, melanoma, renal cell cancer or head and neck cancer.

This CDR3 has 14 amino acids. V lost 4 bases and J 4 bases, leaving 11 bases between the germline ends. CDR1 and CDR2 from the germline V gene are SGDLS and YYNGEE. The repertoire was sequenced with immunoSEQ multiplex PCR; TCRdb's copy has only in-frame clones and lacks some. The repertoire holds approximately 66,000 clones, with less than 85% as singletons. The origin of this receptor is an adult with an advanced solid tumor such as melanoma, head and neck, liver or kidney cancer. The material sequenced was CD4+ or CD8+ T cells sorted from blood, taken in a trial of the OX40 agonist ivuxolimab. The V and J genes are TRBV9 and TRBJ1-4; the D gene is possibly TRBD1 (5 bases). The CDR3 reads CASSPGGINEKLFF. CDR3 bases: TGTGCCAGCAGCCCCGGGGGGATTAATGAAAAACTGTTTTTT. Combining the CDR3 with reference TRBV9 and TRBJ1-4 gives the whole variable domain DSGVTQTPKHLITATGQRVTLRCSPRSGDLSVYWYQQSLDQGLQFLIQYYNGEERAKGNILERFSAQQFPDLHSELNLSSLELGDSALYFCASSPGGINEKLFFGSGTQLSVL.